The rows below give T cell receptor beta chains drawn from one sample of a study of human T cells and chemical hapten exposure. TCRdb re-called the RACE reads through MiXCR, storing one row per CDR3 protein. Among 95,000 to 150,000 distinct CDR3 sequences listed, about 11% were seen once. The sequences come from whole blood, collected in connection with sensitization to the hapten diphenylcyclopropenone (DPC). The receptors derive from a woman in her fifties or sixties with alopecia areata. Some clones in this sample may be carry-over from other donors' samples. The CDR3 runs from the conserved cysteine through the conserved F or W. The D gene is left open where the match is weak. Some rows have no size entry. The others give once, few or many, or a class for an expanded clone.

clone size	V gene	D gene	J gene	CDR3 DNA	CDR3 protein
once	TRBV2	.	TRBJ1-4	TGTGCCAGCAGTGAAGCGCTTCACCGGGGTTCTGATGAAAAACTGTTTTTT	CASSEALHRGSDEKLFF
.	TRBV27	TRBD2	TRBJ2-1	TGTGCCAGCAGTATGCTACTAGCGGGAGTGGATGAGCAGTTCTTC	CASSMLLAGVDEQFF
few	TRBV14	.	TRBJ1-2	TGTGCCAGCAGCCAGAACAGGGTAGATGGCTACACCTTC	CASSQNRVDGYTF
.	TRBV3-1	TRBD1	TRBJ1-2	TGTGCCAGCAGCTCGGGACAGGGGGCTTATGGCTACACCTTC	CASSSGQGAYGYTF
.	TRBV7-2	.	TRBJ2-3	TGTGCCAGCAGCTGGGGAGGGACAGGAGGTCCGGATACGCAGTATTTT	CASSWGGTGGPDTQYF
.	TRBV7-2	.	TRBJ2-3	TGTGCCAGCAGCTCCCTCTTGGGCACAGATACGCAGTATTTT	CASSSLLGTDTQYF
.	TRBV21-1	.	TRBJ2-1	TGTGCCAGCAGCAAGGACCAGGGGATATTATGGGAGCAGTTCTTC	CASSKDQGILWEQFF
.	TRBV5-1	.	TRBJ2-2	TGCGCCAGCAGCTTGCGTATGGGGAGCGGGGAGCTGTTTTTT	CASSLRMGSGELFF
.	TRBV6-5	.	TRBJ2-5	TGTGCCAGCAATCGGGGGTACCAAGAGACCCAGTACTTC	CASNRGYQETQYF
.	TRBV10-3	.	TRBJ1-5	TGTGCCATCAGGGGGGTCGGGCACGGCAATCAGCCCCAGCATTTT	CAIRGVGHGNQPQHF
.	TRBV29-1	.	TRBJ2-1	TGCAGCGTTAGCGACCAGGGATGGCAGTTCTTC	CSVSDQGWQFF
few	TRBV19	.	TRBJ1-5	TGTGCCAGTAGTATCCTAGGAGGGTCTCAGCCCCAGCATTTT	CASSILGGSQPQHF
few	TRBV4-3	.	TRBJ1-2	TGCGCCAGCAGCCAAGATGACGGGCGCGCGAACTATGGCTACACCTTC	CASSQDDGRANYGYTF
few	TRBV15	.	TRBJ1-1	TGTGCCACCAGCGGATGGGACGGGGAAGCTTTCTTT	CATSGWDGEAFF
few	TRBV27	.	TRBJ1-2	TGTGCCAGCAAGGGTGAAAGCTATGGCTACACCTTC	CASKGESYGYTF
many	TRBV27	TRBD1	TRBJ1-1	TGTGCCAGCAGACTGGCACAGGGGGTCCCTCAGGCTTTCTTT	CASRLAQGVPQAFF
many	TRBV10-3	.	TRBJ2-2	TGTGCCATCAGTGGTAACGGGGAGCTGTTTTTT	CAISGNGELFF
.	TRBV20-1	.	TRBJ2-5	TGCAGTGCTACCGGGAGTTCCGGGGAGACCCAGTACTTC	CSATGSSGETQYF
many	TRBV3-1	.	TRBJ1-5	TGTGCCAGCAGCCAGGGGCGGGGGGCGCCCCAGCATTTT	CASSQGRGAPQHF
.	TRBV7-2	.	TRBJ2-3	TGTGCCAGCAGCTTAGATACCTACACAGATACGCAGTATTTT	CASSLDTYTDTQYF
few	TRBV15	TRBD1	TRBJ1-4	TGTGCCACCAGTATGGGACAGGGGCATGAAAAACTGTTTTTT	CATSMGQGHEKLFF
.	TRBV7-9	TRBD1	TRBJ1-1	TGTGCCAGCAGCTCGGACAGGTTGACCACTGAAGCTTTCTTT	CASSSDRLTTEAFF
.	TRBV2	TRBD2	TRBJ2-3	TGTGCCAGCAGTGAAAGCGGGGGAGGAACAGATACGCAGTATTTT	CASSESGGGTDTQYF
few	TRBV7-9	.	TRBJ2-7	TGTGCCAGCAGGCCCCAGGGGACCCCCGACGAGCAGTACTTC	CASRPQGTPDEQYF
.	TRBV9	.	TRBJ1-6	TGTGCCAGCAGCCCCAAGTTGAGCTCCTATAATTCACCCCTCCACTTT	CASSPKLSSYNSPLHF
many	TRBV4-1	.	TRBJ2-3	TGCGCCAGCAGCCAATATGACGGGAGAAGCACAGATACGCAGTATTTT	CASSQYDGRSTDTQYF
.	TRBV7-2	.	TRBJ1-1	TGTGCCAGCAGCTTACCAGCGCCTGAAGCTTTCTTT	CASSLPAPEAFF
few	TRBV27	.	TRBJ2-3	TGTGCCAGCAGTTTATTGGACGGCACAGATACGCAGTATTTT	CASSLLDGTDTQYF
few	TRBV25-1	.	TRBJ2-7	TGTGCCAGCAGCCCCCTCCCGGGGACCTCCTACGAGCAGTACTTC	CASSPLPGTSYEQYF
once	TRBV3-1	TRBD2	TRBJ2-7	TGTGCCAGCAGCCACACACTAGCGGGGAACGACGAGCAGTACTTC	CASSHTLAGNDEQYF
.	TRBV27	.	TRBJ1-5	TGTGCCAGCAGTTTAGGGATGGGCAATCAGCCCCAGCATTTT	CASSLGMGNQPQHF
many	TRBV29-1	.	TRBJ2-1	TGCAGCGGATCGGGACTTCGTGACGATGAGCAGTTCTTC	CSGSGLRDDEQFF
.	TRBV5-5	.	TRBJ1-6	TGTGCCAGCAGCTTGGACTGGACAGTTAATTCACCCCTCCACTTT	CASSLDWTVNSPLHF
many	TRBV2	TRBD1	TRBJ2-1	TGTGCCAGCAGTGAGAGACAGGGTCCCGATGTCTTC	CASSERQGPDVF